Listed here are 27 T cell receptor beta chains from one sample, sequenced in a study of T cells after yellow fever vaccination. TCRdb called the 5' RACE reads again in MiXCR, with one record for every CDR3 protein. Of 310,000 or so distinct CDR3 sequences in the sample, around 7.3% are singletons; the top ten hold over 15%. The source was PBMCs, collected roughly 46 days after the first yellow fever vaccination. Receptors were obtained from a man younger than 35 who received the YFV17D yellow fever vaccine.

This clonotype occurred a few times. V usage is TRBV19 and J usage is TRBJ2-7; 7 nucleotides match TRBD1. The V and J ends lost 5 bases and 2 bases, in that order; junction bases with no gene match: 6. This CDR3 has 14 residues. The germline V gene encodes CDR1 LNHDA and CDR2 SQIVND (reference sequence). CDR3 nucleotides: TGTGCCAGTAGTCTCCGGGACAGCACCTACGAGCAGTACTTC. It codes for CASSLRDSTYEQYF.

This chain connects TRBV18 to TRBJ2-5; the match to TRBD1 covers 9 bases. Per germline, CDR1 KGHSH and CDR2 LQKENI. With V trimmed by 2 bases and J by 3 bases, 10 bases remained unmatched. CDR3 size: 17 residues. For the CDR3, the DNA is TGTGCCAGCTCACCAGGGCCCGGGACAGGGCCGAAAGAGACCCAGTACTTC. Protein: CASSPGPGTGPKETQYF.

This clonotype appeared a few times. The rearrangement joins TRBV5-4 to TRBJ2-7; either TRBD1 or TRBD2 may fit D (5 bases each). V dropped 4 bases and J dropped 5 bases, with 19 bases sitting between them. Germline values: CDR1 SGHNT, CDR2 YYREEE (reference sequence). The CDR3 length is 15 residues. The CDR3, as DNA: TGTGCCAGCAGCCGGGGTTCGAGTCTAGGGGACGAGCAGTACGTC. This gives the protein CASSRGSSLGDEQYV.

Many counts were recorded for this clonotype. This chain joins TRBV4-3 and TRBJ1-2; 8 nucleotides agree with TRBD1. V was clipped by 0 bases and J by 4 bases; unmatched bases: 19. The germline V gene encodes CDR1 LGHNA and CDR2 YSLEER. The CDR3 has 20 amino acids. CDR3 nucleotide sequence: TGCGCCAGCAGCCAAGATGATTCAGGGGGCGTTCCGTCACCTCTCTATGGCTACACCTTC. The encoded protein is CASSQDDSGGVPSPLYGYTF.

This clonotype was detected many times. This chain connects TRBV9 to TRBJ1-2, with TRBD1 identical over 8 bases. V lost 0 bases, J lost 5 bases, and 9 bases stayed unmatched. Germline CDR1 is SGDLS and CDR2 is YYNGEE. The CDR3 consists of 16 residues. CDR3 nucleotide sequence: TGTGCCAGCAGCGTAGGACCGGGACAGGCGTCGTATGGCTACACCTTC. Amino acids: CASSVGPGQASYGYTF.

This chain links TRBV5-8 with TRBJ2-7; no clear D. In germline, CDR1 is SGHTS, CDR2 YDEGEE. V lost 9 bases, J lost 3 bases, and 22 bases lay in between. The CDR3 extends over 15 amino acids. CDR3 region: CAIRPSFHFCYEQYF. DNA for the CDR3: TGTGCCATCAGACCCAGTTTCCACTTCTGCTACGAGCAGTACTTC.

In its sample, this clonotype was seen a few times. V gene TRBV7-2 combines with J gene TRBJ1-2; the D is unclear. V gave up 0 bases and J gave up 0 bases, with 8 bases separating them. CDR1 and CDR2 (germline): SGHTA, FQGNSA. The CDR3 is 15 amino acids. Written as DNA, the CDR3 is TGTGCCAGCAGCTTAGCGCTACAGTCTAACTATGGCTACACCTTC. Translated, it gives CASSLALQSNYGYTF.

The rearrangement joins TRBV4-1 to TRBJ1-6; D is unclear. The CDR3 extends over 17 amino acids. Germline CDR1 reads MGHRA; CDR2 reads YSYEKL. V was trimmed by 6 bases and J by 2 bases, leaving 17 bases between them. CDR3 bases: TGCGCCAGCAGTCTCCAGGACCCGCGGCCCTATAATTCACCCCTCCACTTT. It is translated as CASSLQDPRPYNSPLHF.

The genes are TRBV5-1 and TRBJ2-7; TRBD1 matches 8 bases. V lost 4 bases to trimming and J lost 3 bases; unmatched junction nucleotides: 9. The CDR3 has 15 residues. Germline CDR1 SGHRS, CDR2 YFSETQ. The CDR3 DNA follows: TGCGCCAGCAGCCCTCCGGGACAGGAGAACTACGAGCAGTACTTC. This gives the protein CASSPPGQENYEQYF.

This clonotype was picked up a small number of times. The genes are TRBV4-2 and TRBJ2-1, with TRBD2 matching 11 bases. The ends lost 0 bases at V and 4 bases at J; junction bases unmatched: 8. Germline CDR1 reads LGHNA; CDR2 reads YNFKEQ. CDR3 length: 18 amino acids. The CDR3 protein is CASSQEGIAGGIYNEQFF. For the CDR3, the DNA is TGTGCCAGCAGCCAAGAGGGTATAGCGGGGGGGATATACAATGAGCAGTTCTTC.

The chain couples TRBV3-1 to TRBJ2-3, with 10 bases fitting TRBD1. Trimming took 0 bases from V and 1 from J; bases not matched to a gene: 10. CDR3 length equals 19 residues. Germline values: CDR1 LGHDT, CDR2 YNNKEL (reference sequence). The CDR3 DNA reads as TGTGCCAGCAGCCAAGAATTGCCCGCGACAGGGGGCCGCACAGATACGCAGTATTTT. It yields the protein CASSQELPATGGRTDTQYF.

The rearrangement links TRBV7-2 to TRBJ2-7; 8 bases match TRBD2. Unmatched junction bases numbered 7, after V lost 5 bases and J lost 1 base. The CDR3 contains 15 residues. Germline V CDR1 and CDR2: SGHTA, FQGNSA. The DNA of the CDR3 is TGTGCCAGCAGCCCCGCCGGGGGGGCTTCCTACGAGCAGTACTTC. Translation: CASSPAGGASYEQYF.

This clonotype has only a few counts. The chain combines TRBV11-2 with TRBJ2-2; TRBD2 might be the D (7 bases). V was clipped by 6 bases and J by 4 bases, with 27 bases between them. Looked up from germline, CDR1 is SGHAT and CDR2 is FQNNGV. The CDR3 contains 19 residues. CDR3: CASSFRPWAGALATGELFF. The CDR3 bases are TGTGCCAGCAGTTTTAGGCCCTGGGCGGGGGCCCTCGCCACCGGGGAGCTGTTTTTT.

This clonotype has a single count. V is TRBV15 and J is TRBJ2-7; 7 positions match TRBD1. Trimming took 5 bases from V and 1 from J; bases not matched to a gene: 5. CDR1 is LNHNV, CDR2 YYDKDF, per germline (reference sequence). The length of the CDR3 is 14 residues. CDR3 nucleotides: TGTGCCACCAGCTCCCGGGACAGTTCCTACGAGCAGTACTTC. This translates into CATSSRDSSYEQYF. Drawing the rest from reference TRBV15 and TRBJ2-7, the complete variable domain is DAMVIQNPRYQVTQFGKPVTLSCSQTLNHNVMYWYQQKSSQAPKLLFHYYDKDFNNEADTPDNFQSRRPNTSFCFLDIRSPGLGDTAMYLCATSSRDSSYEQYFGPGTRLTVT.

This clonotype has a handful of counts. The V gene is TRBV19, the J gene TRBJ2-1, with 11 positions matching TRBD2. The CDR3 length is 15 residues. Germline V gene lookup returns CDR1 LNHDA and CDR2 SQIVND (reference sequence). V lost 6 bases to trimming and J lost 6 bases; unmatched junction nucleotides: 7. CDR3: CASRNLAGGPNEQFF. The CDR3 bases are TGTGCCAGTAGGAACCTAGCGGGGGGCCCCAATGAGCAGTTCTTC.

This clonotype was found many times. The genes are TRBV29-1 and TRBJ2-1; D perhaps matches TRBD2 (5 bases). The CDR3 runs 14 residues. Germline V gene data show CDR1 as SQVTM and CDR2 as ANQGSEA. V gave up 2 bases and J gave up 4 bases, with 12 bases separating them. In DNA form, the CDR3 reads TGCAGCGTTGAACCGGCTAGCCGATACAATGAGCAGTTCTTC. Encoded protein: CSVEPASRYNEQFF.

This clonotype came up many times. The chain combines TRBV6-2 or TRBV6-3 with TRBJ2-5, with D unclear. Trimming removed 2 bases at V and 5 bases at J, with 3 bases between. Germline lookup yields CDR1 MNHEY and CDR2 SVGEGT. The CDR3 has 11 amino acids. The CDR3 loop is CASSYRETQYF. CDR3 bases: TGTGCCAGCAGTTACAGGGAGACCCAGTACTTC.

The table lists this clonotype with many counts. The chain carries TRBV7-8 and TRBJ2-2, with D unclear. The CDR3 totals 14 residues. The germline CDR1 and CDR2 sequences are SGHVS and FQNEAQ. V was clipped by 1 base and J by 0 bases, with 3 bases between them. The CDR3 DNA is TGTGCCAGCAGCTTAGGTTCGAACACCGGGGAGCTGTTTTTT. Protein: CASSLGSNTGELFF. Drawing the rest from reference TRBV7-8 and TRBJ2-2, the complete variable domain is GAGVSQSPRYKVAKRGQDVALRCDPISGHVSLFWYQQALGQGPEFLTYFQNEAQLDKSGLPSDRFFAERPEGSVSTLKIQRTQQEDSAVYLCASSLGSNTGELFFGEGSRLTVL.

This clonotype was picked up a small number of times. V is TRBV6-2 or TRBV6-3 and J is TRBJ1-4; no reliable D call. V gave up 4 bases and J gave up 15 bases, with 30 bases separating them. CDR1 and CDR2 from the germline V gene are MNHEY and SVGEGT. This CDR3 is 17 amino acids long. The CDR3 bases are TGTGCCAGCAGTTTCCACGACACGGCCGACCTCCTTGGCTTGGTGTTTTTT. It yields the protein CASSFHDTADLLGLVFF.

The J gene is TRBJ2-3, the V gene TRBV11-2; 11 bases agree with TRBD2. CDR3 length: 15 amino acids. J gave up 7 bases and V 3 bases, and 6 bases lay outside the gene matches. Per germline, CDR1 SGHAT and CDR2 FQNNGV. The CDR3 DNA follows: TGTGCCAGCAGCTTTTTAGCGGGGGGGCTAAATACGCAGTATTTT. It translates to CASSFLAGGLNTQYF.

The V gene is TRBV7-3, the J gene TRBJ2-1, with 8 bases lining up with TRBD2. This CDR3 contains 14 residues. J was trimmed by 5 bases and V by 5 bases; bases with no gene match: 5. Germline V lookup: CDR1 SGHTA, CDR2 FQGTGA. The CDR3 loop is CASSPGGGNNEQFF. As DNA, the CDR3 is TGTGCCAGCAGCCCCGGGGGGGGTAACAATGAGCAGTTCTTC.

This rearrangement joins TRBV6-2 or TRBV6-3 to TRBJ2-7; no clear D gene. CDR1 and CDR2 (germline): MNHEY, SVGEGT. Deletions cut 6 bases from V and 7 bases from J, with 10 bases between. The CDR3 consists of 11 residues. The CDR3 nucleotides read TGTGCCAGCAGCCAGAGTGGAGAGCAGTACGTC. It is translated as CASSQSGEQYV.

In its sample, this clonotype was seen many times. The genes are TRBV6-2 or TRBV6-3 and TRBJ2-7; 7 bases fit TRBD2. This CDR3 contains 14 residues. Unmatched junction bases numbered 7, after V lost 6 bases and J lost 2 bases. Germline CDR1 MNHEY, CDR2 SVGEGT. The CDR3: CASRLAGSAYEQYF. CDR3 nucleotides: TGTGCCAGCAGGTTAGCGGGTTCGGCCTACGAGCAGTACTTC.

This clonotype came up many times. The gene calls are TRBV5-1 and TRBJ2-1, with 7 bases lining up with TRBD1. Unmatched junction bases numbered 6, after V lost 0 bases and J lost 9 bases. The germline gives CDR1 SGHRS, CDR2 YFSETQ. The length of the CDR3 is 14 residues. CDR3 region: CASSLAGTASEQFF. The CDR3 coding sequence is TGCGCCAGCAGCTTGGCGGGGACAGCGAGTGAGCAGTTCTTC.

This chain connects TRBV5-1 to TRBJ2-3; maybe TRBD2 (6 bases). Per germline, CDR1 SGHRS and CDR2 YFSETQ. V lost 3 bases to trimming and J lost 4 bases, with 12 bases between them. The CDR3 consists of 14 residues. The CDR3 DNA sequence: TGCGCCAGCAGCTCCGGGACTCCCGCAGATACGCAGTATTTT. This encodes CASSSGTPADTQYF.

This clonotype was seen ten or more times. The rearrangement joins TRBV5-1 to TRBJ2-5, with D possibly TRBD1 on 5 matching bases. The germline V gene encodes CDR1 SGHRS and CDR2 YFSETQ. CDR3 length: 14 residues. V was shortened by 2 bases and J by 2 bases, with 10 bases between the two germline ends. DNA of the CDR3: TGCGCCAGCAGCTTCTCGCAGGGACAAGAGACCCAGTACTTC. Its protein product is CASSFSQGQETQYF. The whole variable domain, filled in from reference TRBV5-1 and TRBJ2-5, reads KAGVTQTPRYLIKTRGQQVTLSCSPISGHRSVSWYQQTPGQGLQFLFEYFSETQRNKGNFPGRFSGRQFSNSRSEMNVSTLELGDSALYLCASSFSQGQETQYFGPGTRLLVL.

This clonotype was counted only a few times. This chain joins TRBV20-1 and TRBJ1-5; TRBD1 might be the D (5 bases). The germline CDR1 and CDR2 sequences are DFQATT and SNEGSKA (reference sequence). CDR3 length: 14 residues. DNA of the CDR3: TGCAGCGCCCGCGGGGACCTCAGCAATCAGCCCCAGCATTTT. Its translation: CSARGDLSNQPQHF.